A single sample is the source of the 30 T cell receptor beta chains below, sequenced in a study of human CD8 memory T cell subsets. Investigators built TCR beta libraries using UMI-labeled 5' RACE. One entry per CDR3 protein, without DNA, is what TCRdb gives after re-calling the 5' RACE reads. Its table lists about 10,000 distinct CDR3 sequences. The specimen sequenced was CD8+ stem-like memory T cells (TSCM and TCM) sorted from PBMCs. The subset: stem-like memory CD8 T cells (TSTEM), CCR7+ PD-1- TIGIT-. These receptors were taken from a human donor in good health.

The rearrangement links TRBV9 to TRBJ2-5; TCRdb selects TRBD1, and the lack of DNA leaves this call unchecked. Per germline, CDR1 SGDLS and CDR2 YYNGEE. The CDR3 is made up of 16 amino acids. The CDR3 spells CASSVGTAAFQETQYF.

This clonotype is classed as medium-sized by frequency. The rearrangement joins TRBV3-1 to TRBJ2-3; absent DNA, TCRdb's TRBD1 call cannot be checked. The CDR3 contains 16 residues. Germline lookup yields CDR1 LGHDT and CDR2 YNNKEL (reference sequence). CDR3 region: CASSQVFGGSTDTQYF.

This chain uses TRBV12-3 or TRBV12-4 with TRBJ1-1. CDR3 size: 15 residues. The CDR3 sequence is CASSLPTLMNTEAFF.

This chain joins TRBV2 and TRBJ2-6; TCRdb indicates TRBD1, and absent DNA this call remains unverified. The CDR3 is 19 residues long. Germline loops: CDR1 SNHLY, CDR2 FYNNEI. The CDR3 protein is CASSVVKGAPAAGANVLTF.

This clonotype is labeled medium-sized based on frequency. This sequence joins TRBV5-1 and TRBJ2-3; TCRdb indicates TRBD1, and absent DNA this call remains unverified. This CDR3 has 15 residues. CDR1 SGHRS and CDR2 YFSETQ come from the germline V gene. The chain's CDR3 is CASSPLTGGTDTQYF.

This chain uses TRBV5-1 with TRBJ1-1; the D call of TRBD1 rests on TCRdb alone, since no DNA is present to check it. The CDR3 has 14 amino acids. Germline V gene data show CDR1 as SGHRS and CDR2 as YFSETQ. CDR3 loop: CASRLDRANTEAFF.

This rearrangement joins TRBV28 to TRBJ2-2; TCRdb designates TRBD1, a call that cannot be tested without DNA. This CDR3 comprises 14 residues. Per germline, CDR1 MDHEN and CDR2 SYDVKM. CDR3 residues: CASSGAGGTGELFF.

The V call is TRBV7-3, the J call TRBJ2-3; the D gene TCRdb calls, TRBD2, cannot be checked with no DNA. The CDR3 runs 15 residues. Germline-derived CDR1 and CDR2 are SGHTA and FQGTGA. The CDR3 protein is CASSTSSGPTDTQYF.

This clonotype is deemed medium-sized by its frequency. The gene calls are TRBV5-1 and TRBJ2-3; TCRdb designates TRBD2, a call that cannot be tested without DNA. Germline values: CDR1 SGHRS, CDR2 YFSETQ. The CDR3 sequence is 16 residues long. CDR3 amino acids: CASSQLAGGPEDTQYF.

J is TRBJ2-1 and V is TRBV9; TCRdb designates TRBD1, a call that cannot be tested without DNA. Germline CDR1 is SGDLS and CDR2 is YYNGEE. The CDR3 totals 13 residues. The CDR3 region is CASSAGQNNEQFF.

This clonotype ranks as medium-sized in terms of frequency. The chain is built from TRBV5-5 and TRBJ2-2; TCRdb designates TRBD1, a call that cannot be tested without DNA. The germline CDR1 and CDR2 sequences are SGHKS and YYEKEE (reference sequence). The CDR3 spans 17 residues. The CDR3 loop is CASTATPGQELTGELFF.

The chain recombines TRBV27 with TRBJ2-1; TCRdb proposes TRBD1, but this gene call is untestable without DNA. In germline, CDR1 is MNHEY, CDR2 SMNVEV (reference sequence). The CDR3 covers 13 residues. The chain's CDR3 is CASSLTPGNEQFF.

The chain has TRBV12-3 or TRBV12-4 and TRBJ2-1; TCRdb reports TRBD2, a call that lacks DNA to check it against. The CDR3 length is 13 residues. CDR3 sequence reads: CASSYTSGMSQFF.

This chain connects TRBV4-1 to TRBJ2-7; no DNA is available, so the TRBD2 call from TCRdb remains unchecked. From germline, CDR1 is MGHRA and CDR2 YSYEKL. The CDR3 is 16 amino acids. The CDR3 sequence: CASSLSTSGRVAEQYF.

This clonotype is classed as medium-sized (0.01 to 0.1%) by frequency. V and J are TRBV15 and TRBJ2-7; with no DNA, the TCRdb D assignment of TRBD1 cannot be verified. The CDR3 is 14 amino acids. Germline lookup yields CDR1 LNHNV and CDR2 YYDKDF (reference sequence). The CDR3 spells CATSRDKGVYEQYF.

The gene calls are TRBV5-1 and TRBJ1-1. The CDR3 sequence is 14 residues long. Germline CDR1 and CDR2: SGHRS and YFSETQ. The CDR3 is CASSSLGGDTEAFF.

According to its frequency, this clonotype is medium-sized. The V and J genes are TRBV4-3 and TRBJ2-4; TCRdb's D call of TRBD1 is untestable without DNA. The germline V gene has CDR1 LGHNA and CDR2 YSLEER. This CDR3 region has 16 residues. This CDR3 is CASSPQGREDEDIQYF.

V is TRBV29-1 and J is TRBJ2-7; TCRdb's D call, TRBD1, is unchecked because there is no DNA. The germline V gene has CDR1 SQVTM and CDR2 ANQGSEA. The CDR3 consists of 14 residues. CDR3 loop: CSGTVGQGAYEQYF.

The rearrangement links TRBV7-9 to TRBJ2-5; the TCRdb call, TRBD2, lacks DNA for checking. The CDR3 spans 15 residues. From germline, CDR1 is SEHNR and CDR2 FQNEAQ (reference sequence). The CDR3 loop reads CASSLGWVAEETQYF.

The J gene is TRBJ2-5, the V gene TRBV7-9; TCRdb returns TRBD1, unconfirmable since there is no DNA. Germline V gene data show CDR1 as SEHNR and CDR2 as FQNEAQ (reference sequence). The length of the CDR3 is 12 residues. This CDR3 is CASSLVVGPQYF.

V is TRBV7-3 and J is TRBJ2-1; no DNA is available, so the TRBD1 call from TCRdb remains unchecked. Germline V CDR1 and CDR2: SGHTA, FQGTGA. The CDR3 covers 16 residues. CDR3: CASSSVGGTPLPEQFF.

The V call is TRBV19, the J call TRBJ1-5; without DNA, the TCRdb call of TRBD1 cannot be checked. Germline CDR1 reads LNHDA; CDR2 reads SQIVND (reference sequence). The CDR3 spans 13 residues. The CDR3 spells CASWQGGNQPQHF.

This clonotype ranks as medium-sized in terms of frequency. V is TRBV28 and J is TRBJ2-5; the D call of TRBD2 rests on TCRdb alone, since no DNA is present to check it. This CDR3 comprises 15 residues. Germline CDR1 and CDR2: MDHEN and SYDVKM. CDR3 protein: CASSLSWDFQETQYF.

This chain uses TRBV2 with TRBJ2-2; TCRdb lists TRBD2, though no DNA is available to test this call. The CDR3 is 15 amino acids. The germline V gene has CDR1 SNHLY and CDR2 FYNNEI. CDR3 loop: CASSETSGNTGELFF.

This chain joins TRBV5-6 and TRBJ1-3. Germline CDR1 SGHDT, CDR2 YYEEEE. This CDR3 is 16 amino acids long. The CDR3: CASSLAGVSIRNTIYF.

This sequence joins TRBV20-1 and TRBJ2-3; the TCRdb call, TRBD2, lacks DNA for checking. This CDR3 region has 15 residues. Germline values: CDR1 DFQATT, CDR2 SNEGSKA (reference sequence). The CDR3 sequence is CSASYASGRSDTQYF.

Judged by frequency, this clonotype is medium-sized (0.01 to 0.1%). This chain joins TRBV11-2 and TRBJ2-5; TCRdb returns TRBD1, unconfirmable since there is no DNA. Germline V gene data show CDR1 as SGHAT and CDR2 as FQNNGV. The CDR3 runs to 15 residues. This CDR3 reads CASSLGAGFQETQYF.

The rearrangement links TRBV7-8 to TRBJ2-1. There are 13 residues in the CDR3. Germline V gives CDR1 SGHVS, CDR2 FQNEAQ. CDR3 loop: CASSLTANDEQFF.

The rearrangement joins TRBV28 to TRBJ1-5. Germline V gene data show CDR1 as MDHEN and CDR2 as SYDVKM. This CDR3 contains 14 residues. This CDR3 is CASSSQERVQPQHF.

The J gene is TRBJ1-5, the V gene TRBV6-5. This CDR3 is 12 amino acids long. CDR1 is MNHEY and CDR2 is SVGAGI in the germline V gene. The CDR3 is CGNPPPEGSQHF.